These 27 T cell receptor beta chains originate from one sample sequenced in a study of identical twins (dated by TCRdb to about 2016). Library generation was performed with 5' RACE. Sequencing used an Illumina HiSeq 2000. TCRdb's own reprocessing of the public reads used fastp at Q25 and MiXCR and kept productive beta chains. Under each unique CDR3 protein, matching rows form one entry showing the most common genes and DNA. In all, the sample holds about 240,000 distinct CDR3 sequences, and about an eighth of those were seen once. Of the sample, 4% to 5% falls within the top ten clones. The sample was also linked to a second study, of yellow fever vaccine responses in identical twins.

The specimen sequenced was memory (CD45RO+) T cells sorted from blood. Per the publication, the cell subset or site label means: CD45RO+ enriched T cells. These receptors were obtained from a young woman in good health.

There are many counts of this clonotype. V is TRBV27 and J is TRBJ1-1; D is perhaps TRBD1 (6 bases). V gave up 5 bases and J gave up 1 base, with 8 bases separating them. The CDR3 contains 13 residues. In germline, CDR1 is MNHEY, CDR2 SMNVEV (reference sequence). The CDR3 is CASSGGPNTEAFF. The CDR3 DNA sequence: TGTGCCAGCAGTGGGGGGCCGAACACTGAAGCTTTCTTT.

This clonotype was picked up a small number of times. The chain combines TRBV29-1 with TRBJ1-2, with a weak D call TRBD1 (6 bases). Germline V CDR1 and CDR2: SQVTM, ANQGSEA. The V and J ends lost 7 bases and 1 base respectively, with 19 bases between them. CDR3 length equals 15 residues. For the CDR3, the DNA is TGCAGCGGCCGAATCGGCGGCAGGGGTAACTATGGCTACACCTTC. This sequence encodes CSGRIGGRGNYGYTF.

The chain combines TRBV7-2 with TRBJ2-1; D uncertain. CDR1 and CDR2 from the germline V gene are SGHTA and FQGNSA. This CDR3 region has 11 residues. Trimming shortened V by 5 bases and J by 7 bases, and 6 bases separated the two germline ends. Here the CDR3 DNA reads TGTGCCAGCAGCCATACTAATGAGCAGTTCTTC. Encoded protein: CASSHTNEQFF.

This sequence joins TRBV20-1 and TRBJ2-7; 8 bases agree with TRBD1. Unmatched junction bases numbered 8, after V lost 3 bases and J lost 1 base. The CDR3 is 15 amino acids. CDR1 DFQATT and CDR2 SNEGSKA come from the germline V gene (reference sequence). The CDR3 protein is CSASRPGQASYEQYF. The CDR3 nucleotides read TGCAGTGCTAGCCGGCCGGGACAGGCATCCTACGAGCAGTACTTC.

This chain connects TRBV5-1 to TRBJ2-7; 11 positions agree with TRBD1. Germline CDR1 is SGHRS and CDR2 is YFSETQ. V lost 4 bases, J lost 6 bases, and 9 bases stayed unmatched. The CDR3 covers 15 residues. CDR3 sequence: CASSRTGGKGGEQYF. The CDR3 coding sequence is TGCGCCAGCAGCAGGACAGGGGGCAAGGGGGGCGAGCAGTACTTC.

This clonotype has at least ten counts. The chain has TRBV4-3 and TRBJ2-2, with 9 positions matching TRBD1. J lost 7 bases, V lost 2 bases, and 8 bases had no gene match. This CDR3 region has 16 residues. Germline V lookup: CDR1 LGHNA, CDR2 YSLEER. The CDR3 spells CASSQLETGGVGELFF. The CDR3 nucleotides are TGCGCCAGCAGCCAACTGGAGACAGGGGGTGTCGGGGAGCTGTTTTTT.

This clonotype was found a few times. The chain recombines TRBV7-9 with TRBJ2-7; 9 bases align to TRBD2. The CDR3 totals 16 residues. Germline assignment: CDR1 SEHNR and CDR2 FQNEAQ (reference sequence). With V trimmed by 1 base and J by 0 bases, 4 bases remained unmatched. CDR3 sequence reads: CASSLVGSGGSYEQYF. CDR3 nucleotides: TGTGCCAGCAGCTTAGTGGGTAGCGGGGGCTCCTACGAGCAGTACTTC.

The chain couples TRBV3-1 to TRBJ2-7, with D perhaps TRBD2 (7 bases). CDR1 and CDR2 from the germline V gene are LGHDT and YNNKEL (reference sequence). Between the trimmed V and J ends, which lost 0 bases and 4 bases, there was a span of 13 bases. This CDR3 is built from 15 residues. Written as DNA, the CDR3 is TGTGCCAGCAGCCAAGACGGGACTACAGGGTACGAGCAGTACTTC. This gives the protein CASSQDGTTGYEQYF.

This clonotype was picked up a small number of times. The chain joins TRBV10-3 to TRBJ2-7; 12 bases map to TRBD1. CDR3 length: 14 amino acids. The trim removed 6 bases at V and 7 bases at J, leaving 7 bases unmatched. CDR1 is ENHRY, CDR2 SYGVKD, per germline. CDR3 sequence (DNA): TGTGCCATCAGGGGGACAGGGGGCTCAGGGGAGCAGTACTTC. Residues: CAIRGTGGSGEQYF.

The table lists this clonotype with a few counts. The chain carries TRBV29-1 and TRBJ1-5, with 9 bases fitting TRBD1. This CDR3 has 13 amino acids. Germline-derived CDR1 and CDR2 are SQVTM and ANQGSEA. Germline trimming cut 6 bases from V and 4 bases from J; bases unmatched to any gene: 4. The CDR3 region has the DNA TGCAGCGTGAGACAGGGGGAGAATCAGCCCCAGCATTTT. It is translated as CSVRQGENQPQHF.

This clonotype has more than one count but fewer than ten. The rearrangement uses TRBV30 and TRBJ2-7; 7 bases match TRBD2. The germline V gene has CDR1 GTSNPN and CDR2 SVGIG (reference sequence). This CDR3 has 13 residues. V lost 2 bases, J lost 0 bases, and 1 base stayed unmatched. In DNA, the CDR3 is TGTGCCTGGAGTCGGGGGGACTCCTACGAGCAGTACTTC. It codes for CAWSRGDSYEQYF.

The CDR3 region is CASSQRRNTGELFF. The DNA of the CDR3 is TGTGCCAGCAGTCAACGACGGAACACCGGGGAGCTGTTTTTT. V and J are TRBV28 and TRBJ2-2; D is uncertain. The CDR3 sequence is 14 residues long. Germline CDR1 MDHEN, CDR2 SYDVKM. V was shortened by 5 bases and J by 1 base, with 8 bases between the two germline ends.

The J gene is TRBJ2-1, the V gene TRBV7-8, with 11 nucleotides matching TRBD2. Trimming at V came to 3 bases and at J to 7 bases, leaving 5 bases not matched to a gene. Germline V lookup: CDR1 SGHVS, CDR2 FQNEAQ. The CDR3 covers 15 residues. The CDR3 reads CASSFFSGRGNEQFF. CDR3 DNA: TGTGCCAGCAGCTTCTTTAGCGGGAGGGGAAATGAGCAGTTCTTC.

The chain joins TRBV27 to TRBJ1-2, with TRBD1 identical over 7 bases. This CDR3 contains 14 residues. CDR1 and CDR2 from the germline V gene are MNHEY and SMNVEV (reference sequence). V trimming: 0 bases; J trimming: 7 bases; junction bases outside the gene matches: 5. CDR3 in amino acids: CASSLSMDRSGYTF. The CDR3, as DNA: TGTGCCAGCAGTTTATCGATGGACAGGTCTGGCTACACCTTC.

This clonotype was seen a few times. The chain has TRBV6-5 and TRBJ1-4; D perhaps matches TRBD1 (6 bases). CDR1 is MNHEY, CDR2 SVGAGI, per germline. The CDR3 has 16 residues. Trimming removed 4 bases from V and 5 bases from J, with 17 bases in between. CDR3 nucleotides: TGTGCCAGCAGTTCAAATTACAGGGAGGTCAATGAAAAACTGTTTTTT. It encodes CASSSNYREVNEKLFF.

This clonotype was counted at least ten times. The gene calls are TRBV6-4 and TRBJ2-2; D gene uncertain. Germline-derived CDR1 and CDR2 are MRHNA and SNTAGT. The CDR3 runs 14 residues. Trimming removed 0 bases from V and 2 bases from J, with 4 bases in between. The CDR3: CASSDSTNTGELFF. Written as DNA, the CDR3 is TGTGCCAGCAGTGACTCGACAAACACCGGGGAGCTGTTTTTT.

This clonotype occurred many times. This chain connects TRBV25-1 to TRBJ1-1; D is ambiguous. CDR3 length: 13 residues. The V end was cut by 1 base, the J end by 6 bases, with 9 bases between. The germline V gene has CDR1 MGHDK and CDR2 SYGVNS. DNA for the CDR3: TGTGCCAGCAGTGAATTCGCAACCCCTGAAGCTTTCTTT. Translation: CASSEFATPEAFF.

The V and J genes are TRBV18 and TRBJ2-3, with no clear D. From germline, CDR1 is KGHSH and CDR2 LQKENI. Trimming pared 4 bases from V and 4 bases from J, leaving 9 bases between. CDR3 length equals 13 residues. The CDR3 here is CASSLVPPDTQYF. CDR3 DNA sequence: TGTGCCAGCTCACTGGTCCCCCCAGATACGCAGTATTTT.

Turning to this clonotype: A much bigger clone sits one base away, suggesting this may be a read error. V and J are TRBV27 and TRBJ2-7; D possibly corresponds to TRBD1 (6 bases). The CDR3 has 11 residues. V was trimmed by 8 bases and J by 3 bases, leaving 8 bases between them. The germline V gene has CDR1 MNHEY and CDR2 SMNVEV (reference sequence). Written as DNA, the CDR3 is TGTGCCAGCGGGACACTCTACGAGCAGTACTTC. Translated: CASGTLYEQYF.

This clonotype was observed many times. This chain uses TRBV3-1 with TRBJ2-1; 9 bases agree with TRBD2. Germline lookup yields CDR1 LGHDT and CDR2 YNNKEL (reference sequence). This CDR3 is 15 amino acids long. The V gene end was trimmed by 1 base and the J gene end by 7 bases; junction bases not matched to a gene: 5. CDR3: CASSQGGGAGNEQFF. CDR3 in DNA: TGTGCCAGCAGCCAAGGCGGGGGGGCGGGGAATGAGCAGTTCTTC.

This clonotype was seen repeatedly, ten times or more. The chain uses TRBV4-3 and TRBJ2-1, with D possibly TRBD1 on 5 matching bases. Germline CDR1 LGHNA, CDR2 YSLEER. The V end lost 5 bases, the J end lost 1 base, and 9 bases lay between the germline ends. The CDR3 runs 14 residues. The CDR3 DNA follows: TGCGCCAGCAGCGCCCAGGGATCCTACAATGAGCAGTTCTTC. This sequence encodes CASSAQGSYNEQFF.

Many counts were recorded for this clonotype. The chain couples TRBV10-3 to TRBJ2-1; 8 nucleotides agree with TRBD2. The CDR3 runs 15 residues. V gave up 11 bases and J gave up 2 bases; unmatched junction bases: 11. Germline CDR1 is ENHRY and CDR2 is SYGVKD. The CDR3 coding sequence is TGTGCCGTGGGGGGAAGCGGGAGCGCCTACAATGAGCAGTTCTTC. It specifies CAVGGSGSAYNEQFF.

The CDR3 here is CASSPGPSGTEAFF. The CDR3 nucleotides read TGTGCCAGCTCACCGGGCCCGTCGGGGACTGAAGCTTTCTTT. The chain is built from TRBV18 and TRBJ1-1; D not resolved. Trimming took 3 bases from V and 5 from J, leaving 13 bases between them. The CDR3 has 14 amino acids. CDR1 is KGHSH and CDR2 is LQKENI in the germline V gene.

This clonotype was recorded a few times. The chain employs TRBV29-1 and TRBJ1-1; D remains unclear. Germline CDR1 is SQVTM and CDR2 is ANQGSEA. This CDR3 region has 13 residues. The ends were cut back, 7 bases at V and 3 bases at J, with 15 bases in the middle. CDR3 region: CSARTSGDTEAFF. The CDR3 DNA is TGCAGCGCTCGAACTTCCGGGGACACTGAAGCTTTCTTT.

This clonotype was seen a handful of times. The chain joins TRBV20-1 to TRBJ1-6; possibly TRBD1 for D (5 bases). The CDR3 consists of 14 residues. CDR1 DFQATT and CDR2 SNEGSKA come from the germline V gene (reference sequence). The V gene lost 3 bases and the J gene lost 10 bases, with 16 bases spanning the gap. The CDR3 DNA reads TGCAGTGCTAGTCTAAAGGGGAGCGGCTCACCCCTCCACTTT. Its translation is CSASLKGSGSPLHF.

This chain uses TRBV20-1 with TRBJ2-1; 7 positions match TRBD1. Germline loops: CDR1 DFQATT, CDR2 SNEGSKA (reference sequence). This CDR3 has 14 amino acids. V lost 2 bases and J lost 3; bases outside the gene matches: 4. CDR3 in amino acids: CSARPGQNYNEQFF. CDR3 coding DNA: TGCAGTGCTAGACCGGGACAGAACTACAATGAGCAGTTCTTC.

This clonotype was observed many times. The CDR3 DNA reads as TGTGCCACCAGCAGAGCGAGTTCGGTGGAAGGCTACACCTTC. This gives the protein CATSRASSVEGYTF. The chain links TRBV15 to TRBJ1-2; D remains unclear. CDR3 length equals 14 residues. Germline CDR1 is LNHNV and CDR2 is YYDKDF (reference sequence). V lost 1 base and J 8 bases, leaving 14 bases between the germline ends. Full variable domain (rest looked up from reference TRBV15 and TRBJ1-2): DAMVIQNPRYQVTQFGKPVTLSCSQTLNHNVMYWYQQKSSQAPKLLFHYYDKDFNNEADTPDNFQSRRPNTSFCFLDIRSPGLGDTAMYLCATSRASSVEGYTFGSGTRLTVV.